The T cell receptor beta chain under discussion was sequenced for a study of blood T cell repertoires in COVID-19. Study details: COVID-19 samples collected from the United States, Italy and Spain covered acute and convalescent phases.

Profiled with immunoSEQ multiplex PCR; TCRdb holds only in-frame clones, not every one. The sample lists 75,000 to 95,000 clones; about 82% were seen once. This CDR3 has 13 residues. Deletions cut 7 bases from V and 4 bases from J, with 13 bases between. The clonotype was recovered from an elderly man with active or convalescent COVID-19. Sequenced: peripheral blood. This sequence joins TRBV12-3 or TRBV12-4 and TRBJ1-2; perhaps TRBD1 as D (5 bases). The CDR3 DNA is TGTGCCAGCAAGCGGGACCCGACCTATGGCTACACCTTC. Translated, it gives CASKRDPTYGYTF.